This entry is about one T cell receptor (beta chain). The target antigen is unknown. These data originate in a study of T cells expressing NK-cell markers. Study-wide context: Sorted CD3+CD56-NKG2C+, CD3+CD56+NKG2C- and CD3+CD56+NKG2C+ T cells were the source of the TCR beta repertoires. Eight donors were sequenced, of whom seven were HCMV-seropositive, while the remaining one was HCMV-seronegative. Study conclusions and caveats: In a few donors, dominant clonotypes made up 28.3-60.1% of CD3+CD56-NKG2C+ cells. Whether the expanded NKG2C+ T cell clones recognized HCMV remained unclear.

Reprocessing the 5' RACE reads, TCRdb reports a single entry for every CDR3 protein and omits DNA. This table lists about 380,000 distinct CDR3 sequences. Germline V lookup: CDR1 LNHDA, CDR2 SQIVND (reference sequence). The CDR3 is made up of 13 amino acids. Source material: blood T cells: a sorted CD56 or NKG2C T cell subset, CD4+ or CD8+ T cells, or bulk PBMC T cells (not recorded which). V and J are TRBV19 and TRBJ2-7. The clonotype originates from a man aged 18 to 69 in good health. CDR3: CASSINTDYEQYF.